This TCR beta chain originates from a study of T cells after yellow fever vaccination. Study-wide findings and caveats: Peaking faster, on day 5 versus 15, the secondary response was nonetheless weaker.

A word on this clonotype: Its specificity is not known.

A universal primer site and UMIs were added as TCR cDNA was made by 5'RACE template switching. TCRdb reanalysed the 5' RACE reads using MiXCR and keeps one entry per CDR3 protein. The sample records hundreds of thousands of distinct CDR3 sequences, over 9% being singletons. Trimming stripped 6 bases from V and 5 bases from J, with 7 bases between. CDR3 length: 12 amino acids. Germline CDR1 is ENHRY and CDR2 is SYGVKD. The J gene is TRBJ1-4, the V gene TRBV10-3, with D tentatively TRBD1 (6 bases). This clonotype originated in a man aged 25-45 years who received the YFV17D yellow fever vaccine. The material sequenced was PBMCs, taken on the day of the yellow fever booster vaccination. CDR3 DNA sequence: TGTGCCATCAGGGACAGAAATGAAAAACTGTTTTTT. This codes for CAIRDRNEKLFF.